This entry features one T cell receptor beta chain sequence. What this receptor recognizes is not known. Base qualities are not recorded, but no much larger clone differs from it by a single base. The germline V gene supplies CDR1 MGHRA and CDR2 YSYEKL. V is clipped by 5 bases and J by 7 bases, and the sequence between their germline boundaries is 12 bases long. Measured from the cysteine to the phenylalanine, the CDR3 is 13 residues long. Just CDR3 DNA is preserved here, 39 bases in frame from base 1. Genomic DNA was extracted from sorted cells for sequencing of the TCRbeta CDR3 region. The immunoSEQ Assay was used for sequencing of TCRbeta CDR3 regions. The immuneACCESS repertoire file appears here via TCRdb, limited to in-frame rearrangements. These files lack a portion of the clones; in checked studies, under half of the deficit traces to unresolved V genes, and the cause of the others is not known. Within this sample are about 73,000 clones, with around 90% of them counted one time only. Of the sample, approximately 11% falls within the top ten clones.

The trial excluded patients who had a history of autoimmune disease or were on systemic immunosuppression. Peripheral blood for TCR sequencing was collected from all dose cohorts at baseline, on cycle 4 day 1, and on cycle 7 day 1. Samples came from an open-label, multicenter, first-in-human phase I dose-escalation trial of ivuxolimab. Adults with locally advanced or metastatic melanoma, renal cell carcinoma, hepatocellular carcinoma or head and neck squamous cell carcinoma were enrolled in the trial. CD4+ and CD8+ T cells were sorted separately from peripheral blood before TCR sequencing. This entry is derived from a study of OX40 agonist ivuxolimab in advanced cancers. About the investigation overall: Ivuxolimab was a fully human IgG2 agonistic monoclonal antibody targeting the costimulatory receptor OX40 (CD134). Intravenous ivuxolimab was administered to patients every 2 weeks at six dose levels: 0.01, 0.1, 0.3, 1.5, 3 and 10 mg/kg. Of the approximately 50 dose-escalation patients, hepatocellular carcinoma was present in 19, melanoma in roughly 15, renal cell carcinoma in 9 and head and neck cancer in 9. The dose-escalation cohort was 82.7% male with a mean age of approximately 59 years, ranging from roughly 20 to 85. Prior anti-PD-1, anti-PD-L1 or anti-CTLA-4 therapy was permitted, and checkpoint inhibitors had been received by roughly 40% of dose-escalation patients. Partial responses occurred in three dose-escalation patients, of whom one had hepatocellular carcinoma and two had cutaneous melanoma. Peripheral TCRbeta sequencing aimed to test whether ivuxolimab altered TCR sequence diversity and caused clonal T-cell expansion. The monotherapy dose-escalation portion (N of about 50 patients) of the phase I ivuxolimab trial is reported in the paper. Beyond this particular receptor, the publication reports: The antigen specificity of the peripheral T cells that underwent clonal expansion was not determined. In the 0.1-3.0 mg/kg groups, partial responders had among the lowest normalized peripheral clonal expansion, particularly in CD8+ T cells. Low levels of normalized T-cell clonal expansion were also seen in some patients who did not respond. At doses of 0.1 to 3.0 mg/kg, clonal expansion of both CD4+ and CD8+ T cells in blood was seen between baseline and week 6. After ivuxolimab, CD8+ T cells had more expanded clones than CD4+ T cells on average.

Sequences were derived from CD4+ or CD8+ T cells sorted from blood, sampled in a trial of the OX40 agonist ivuxolimab. This chain joins TRBV4-1 to TRBJ2-1, with the D call tentatively TRBD1 or TRBD2, each fitting 6 bases. The source is an adult with an advanced solid tumor such as melanoma, head and neck, liver or kidney cancer. The sequenced DNA is TGCGCCAGCAGCACCAGGAGGGGGAATGAGCAGTTCTTC. Its protein reads: CASSTRRGNEQFF.